Presented here are 22 T cell receptor beta chains from one specimen sequenced in a study of technical replicates of blood from a few donors. Sequencing was performed with immunoSEQ multiplex PCR; in TCRdb, only in-frame clones are kept and a portion is missing. This sample carries approximately 81,000 clones, nearly 97% of them seen once, and the ten largest clones take roughly 0.36%. Sample: T cells isolated from PBMCs. Every receptor here comes from a human donor in good health.

V usage is TRBV15 and J usage is TRBJ1-1; no clear D. V was trimmed by 3 bases and J by 1 base, leaving 6 bases between them. The CDR3 spans 13 residues. Germline loops: CDR1 LNHNV, CDR2 YYDKDF (reference sequence). The CDR3 DNA reads as TGTGCCACCAGCAGTCGTAGGAACACTGAAGCTTTCTTT. This codes for CATSSRRNTEAFF.

CDR3 DNA sequence: TGTGCCAGCAGCTTAATACCAGGGGCCCAGAACAATGAGCAGTTCTTC. Protein product: CASSLIPGAQNNEQFF. The chain has TRBV7-9 and TRBJ2-1, with D perhaps TRBD1 (6 bases). The germline CDR1 and CDR2 sequences are SEHNR and FQNEAQ (reference sequence). V shed 2 bases and J shed 5 bases, with 16 bases lying between them. This CDR3 contains 16 residues. The full variable domain, rest sourced from reference TRBV7-9 and TRBJ2-1, is DTGVSQNPRHKITKRGQNVTFRCDPISEHNRLYWYRQTLGQGPEFLTYFQNEAQLEKSRLLSDRFSAERPKGSFSTLEIQRTEQGDSAMYLCASSLIPGAQNNEQFFGPGTRLTVL.

The chain combines TRBV29-1 with TRBJ1-1, with D possibly TRBD1 on 5 matching bases. Trimming took off 2 bases at V and 0 bases at J, with 10 bases between the two ends. This CDR3 is 14 amino acids long. Germline values: CDR1 SQVTM, CDR2 ANQGSEA. The CDR3 coding sequence is TGCAGCGTTGAAAGACAGTTGATGAACACTGAAGCTTTCTTT. This codes for CSVERQLMNTEAFF. Together with reference TRBV29-1 and TRBJ1-1, the CDR3 gives the full variable domain: SAVISQKPSRDICQRGTSLTIQCQVDSQVTMMFWYRQQPGQSLTLIATANQGSEATYESGFVIDKFPISRPNLTFSTLTVSNMSPEDSSIYLCSVERQLMNTEAFFGQGTRLTVV.

CDR3 amino acids: CSVSLFSGNTIYF. As DNA, the CDR3 is TGCAGCGTTTCCCTTTTCTCTGGAAACACCATATATTTT. This chain joins TRBV29-1 and TRBJ1-3; D not resolved. Germline loops: CDR1 SQVTM, CDR2 ANQGSEA. Trimming left V 5 bases short and J 0 bases short, with 8 bases between. The CDR3 spans 13 residues.

V gene TRBV6-1 combines with J gene TRBJ2-3, with 9 bases fitting TRBD2. Looked up from germline, CDR1 is MNHNS and CDR2 is SASEGT. This CDR3 has 17 amino acids. The trim removed 0 bases at V and 6 bases at J, leaving 10 bases unmatched. CDR3 sequence reads: CASSEAGLALGSDTQYF. The CDR3 nucleotides read TGTGCCAGCAGTGAAGCGGGACTAGCACTAGGGTCGGATACGCAGTATTTT.

V and J are TRBV4-2 and TRBJ2-7; tentatively, D is TRBD2 (6 bases). Germline CDR1 and CDR2: LGHNA and YNFKEQ. The CDR3 is 15 amino acids. The germline V and J ends were trimmed by 1 base and 3 bases, with 13 bases remaining between them. The CDR3, as DNA: TGTGCCAGCAGCCAAGTCGGGGGAACCAACTACGAGCAGTACTTC. Translating it yields CASSQVGGTNYEQYF.

This clone was counted once. The chain is built from TRBV6-6 and TRBJ2-5; 8 nucleotides match TRBD1. With V trimmed by 6 bases and J by 7 bases, 10 bases remained unmatched. Germline V gene lookup returns CDR1 MNHNY and CDR2 SVGAGI (reference sequence). This CDR3 has 14 amino acids. CDR3 DNA: TGTGCCAGCAGCCAACAGGGGGGCCAGGGGACCCAGTACTTC. This codes for CASSQQGGQGTQYF.

The V call is TRBV25-1, the J call TRBJ1-1; D gene unclear. V was clipped by 1 base and J by 1 base, with 13 bases between them. The germline V gene encodes CDR1 MGHDK and CDR2 SYGVNS. This CDR3 spans 16 amino acids. The CDR3 DNA reads TGTGCCAGCAGTGAATCTTTAATTGGAGGGAACACTGAAGCTTTCTTT. Protein sequence: CASSESLIGGNTEAFF. Full variable domain (rest looked up from reference TRBV25-1 and TRBJ1-1): EADIYQTPRYLVIGTGKKITLECSQTMGHDKMYWYQQDPGMELHLIHYSYGVNSTEKGDLSSESTVSRIRTEHFPLTLESARPSHTSQYLCASSESLIGGNTEAFFGQGTRLTVV.

The CDR3 sequence is CASSIGSGDAEAFF. The CDR3 DNA reads as TGTGCCAGCAGTATAGGATCCGGGGATGCTGAAGCTTTCTTT. The chain carries TRBV6-5 and TRBJ1-1; D remains unclear. The CDR3 consists of 14 residues. Trimming shortened V by 5 bases and J by 6 bases, and 16 bases separated the two germline ends. CDR1 is MNHEY, CDR2 SVGAGI, per germline.

This clone was seen once. This rearrangement joins TRBV7-9 to TRBJ2-6, with no clear D. CDR3 size: 15 residues. Looked up from germline, CDR1 is SEHNR and CDR2 is FQNEAQ (reference sequence). The V and J ends lost 1 base and 0 bases respectively, with 4 bases between them. CDR3 sequence: CASSLGSSGANVLTF. The CDR3 DNA sequence: TGTGCCAGCAGCTTAGGCAGCTCTGGGGCCAACGTCCTGACTTTC.

This clone has only one observation. This chain joins TRBV7-9 and TRBJ2-3, with D possibly TRBD2 on 5 matching bases. The CDR3 loop spans 15 amino acids. Germline loops: CDR1 SEHNR, CDR2 FQNEAQ (reference sequence). V was pared by 1 base and J by 3 bases, with 11 bases between. CDR3 protein: CASSLGEGYTDTQYF. The CDR3 DNA follows: TGTGCCAGCAGCTTAGGCGAGGGTTATACAGATACGCAGTATTTT.

Only one count was recorded for this clone. The gene calls are TRBV6-6 and TRBJ2-3; D is ambiguous. CDR1 and CDR2 from the germline V gene are MNHNY and SVGAGI (reference sequence). This CDR3 contains 14 residues. The V gene lost 2 bases and the J gene lost 0 bases, with 6 bases spanning the gap. The CDR3, as DNA: TGTGCCAGCAGTTACGGAGCTAGCACAGATACGCAGTATTTT. Translating it yields CASSYGASTDTQYF.

This clone was found once. The chain couples TRBV28 to TRBJ2-6; D is ambiguous. The CDR3 consists of 16 residues. Germline CDR1 reads MDHEN; CDR2 reads SYDVKM. V was trimmed by 3 bases and J by 0 bases, leaving 9 bases between them. DNA for the CDR3: TGTGCCAGCAGTTTGTTGCCAGTCTCTGGGGCCAACGTCCTGACTTTC. Its protein product is CASSLLPVSGANVLTF.

The genes are TRBV2 and TRBJ2-7; 13 bases map to TRBD2. CDR1 and CDR2 from the germline V gene are SNHLY and FYNNEI. CDR3 length equals 15 residues. The ends lost 6 bases at V and 4 bases at J; junction bases unmatched: 6. The CDR3, as DNA: TGTGCCAGCAGCTACGGGACTAGCGGGACTTACGAGCAGTACTTC. This encodes CASSYGTSGTYEQYF.

The V call is TRBV6-7, the J call TRBJ2-7, with 8 positions matching TRBD1. TRBV6-7 falls under the ORF class, with uncertain function. The CDR3 runs 16 residues. V gave up 6 bases and J gave up 5 bases; unmatched junction bases: 15. The CDR3 spells CASRYGTGMGIDEQYF. The CDR3, as DNA: TGTGCCAGCAGATATGGGACAGGAATGGGCATCGACGAGCAGTACTTC.

The chain carries TRBV19 and TRBJ2-7; TRBD2 agrees at 13 bases. This CDR3 has 16 amino acids. Per germline, CDR1 LNHDA and CDR2 SQIVND (reference sequence). Trimming at V came to 5 bases and at J to 1 base, leaving 5 bases not matched to a gene. The DNA for the CDR3 is TGTGCCAGTAGTCCCCCGGGACTAGCGGGATCCTACGAGCAGTACTTC. Protein sequence: CASSPPGLAGSYEQYF.

The chain links TRBV5-4 to TRBJ2-3, with D maybe TRBD1 (5 bases). CDR3 length: 13 amino acids. Trimming shortened V by 0 bases and J by 3 bases, and 5 bases separated the two germline ends. Germline V CDR1 and CDR2: SGHNT, YYREEE (reference sequence). CDR3 in DNA: TGTGCCAGCAGCTTGGAGGGGACAGATACGCAGTATTTT. This gives the protein CASSLEGTDTQYF.

V gene TRBV16 combines with J gene TRBJ1-2; TRBD1 is a possible D gene (6 bases). This CDR3 has 14 amino acids. The V and J ends lost 2 bases and 5 bases respectively, with 12 bases between them. Germline lookup yields CDR1 KGHSY and CDR2 FQNENV. CDR3 nucleotide sequence: TGTGCCAGCAGCCAAGAGACAGGTGTATATGGCTACACCTTC. The encoded protein is CASSQETGVYGYTF.

CDR3 protein: CASSTLFNRGRDTQYF. For the CDR3, the DNA is TGTGCCAGTAGTACCTTATTTAACAGGGGGCGAGATACGCAGTATTTT. The rearrangement joins TRBV19 to TRBJ2-3, with 9 nucleotides matching TRBD1. This CDR3 spans 16 amino acids. Germline assignment: CDR1 LNHDA and CDR2 SQIVND (reference sequence). V lost 4 bases to trimming and J lost 5 bases; unmatched junction nucleotides: 10.

The chain couples TRBV4-3 to TRBJ2-7, with TRBD2 identical over 8 bases. The trim removed 0 bases at V and 4 bases at J, leaving 5 bases unmatched. Germline CDR1 and CDR2: LGHNA and YSLEER. The CDR3 sequence is 15 residues long. The CDR3 spells CASSQETSAPYEQYF. In DNA form, the CDR3 reads TGCGCCAGCAGCCAAGAGACTAGCGCTCCATACGAGCAGTACTTC.

The sample holds one count of this clone. V is TRBV28 and J is TRBJ2-3, with TRBD1 as a possible D gene (6 bases). CDR1 is MDHEN, CDR2 SYDVKM, per germline. The CDR3 covers 12 residues. Trimming left V 6 bases short and J 6 bases short, with 10 bases between. Here the CDR3 reads CASSTGPDTQYF. The CDR3 DNA follows: TGTGCCAGCAGCACAGGGCCGGATACGCAGTATTTT.

The chain combines TRBV5-5 with TRBJ2-5; 8 bases match TRBD1. Per the germline V gene, CDR1 is SGHKS and CDR2 is YYEKEE (reference sequence). V trimming: 4 bases; J trimming: 4 bases; junction bases outside the gene matches: 6. CDR3 length equals 14 residues. The CDR3 DNA follows: TGTGCCAGCAGCCAGGACAGGGAGGTAGAGACCCAGTACTTC. It translates to CASSQDREVETQYF. The entire variable domain, with the rest obtained from reference TRBV5-5 and TRBJ2-5, is as follows: DAGVTQSPTHLIKTRGQQVTLRCSPISGHKSVSWYQQVLGQGPQFIFQYYEKEERGRGNFPDRFSARQFPNYSSELNVNALLLGDSALYLCASSQDREVETQYFGPGTRLLVL.